These 19 T cell receptor beta chains share one sample of origin, sequenced in a study of blood T cell repertoires in COVID-19. Only in-frame clones appear in the TCRdb table, and some are missing; sequencing was by immunoSEQ multiplex PCR. The sample yields approximately 170,000 clones, 70% to 90% seen once. What was sequenced was peripheral blood. The receptors originated from a man aged 45-65 years who had recovered from COVID-19.

The rearrangement uses TRBV9 and TRBJ2-3, with TRBD2 identical over 10 bases. Germline V gene data show CDR1 as SGDLS and CDR2 as YYNGEE. V trimming: 3 bases; J trimming: 2 bases; junction bases outside the gene matches: 3. The CDR3 length is 15 residues. CDR3 sequence: CASSGSGGVTDTQYF. In DNA, the CDR3 is TGTGCCAGCAGCGGGAGCGGGGGGGTCACAGATACGCAGTATTTT.

V and J are TRBV18 and TRBJ1-1, with D perhaps TRBD1 (5 bases). The CDR3 length is 12 residues. Germline V lookup: CDR1 KGHSH, CDR2 LQKENI. The ends were cut back, 6 bases at V and 4 bases at J, with 9 bases in the middle. CDR3 DNA sequence: TGTGCCAGCTCCCAAACAGGCACTGAAGCTTTCTTT. Protein sequence: CASSQTGTEAFF.

The rearrangement links TRBV2 to TRBJ2-7; D unclear. This CDR3 region has 13 residues. With 4 bases removed from V and 5 bases from J, the gap between germline ends came to 12 bases. Germline V gene lookup returns CDR1 SNHLY and CDR2 FYNNEI. CDR3 nucleotides: TGTGCCAGCAGTGCGCAGCCAGGCCACGAGCAGTACTTC. Translation gives CASSAQPGHEQYF. The whole variable domain, filled in from reference TRBV2 and TRBJ2-7, reads EPEVTQTPSHQVTQMGQEVILRCVPISNHLYFYWYRQILGQKVEFLVSFYNNEISEKSEIFDDQFSVERPDGSNFTLKIRSTKLEDSAMYFCASSAQPGHEQYFGPGTRLTVT.

The chain recombines TRBV9 with TRBJ2-5, with TRBD1 matching over 8 bases. In germline, CDR1 is SGDLS, CDR2 YYNGEE. J lost 5 bases, V lost 1 base, and 4 bases had no gene match. The CDR3 spans 14 residues. The CDR3 loop is CASSVSGGGETQYF. Written as DNA, the CDR3 is TGTGCCAGCAGCGTATCAGGGGGCGGGGAGACCCAGTACTTC.

The CDR3 nucleotides read TGTGCCACCACGGACAGGGGAGGGGGACGGTTTGATACGCAGTATTTT. Translation gives CATTDRGGGRFDTQYF. The rearrangement uses TRBV7-2 and TRBJ2-3; 9 bases match TRBD1. Unmatched junction bases numbered 17, after V lost 10 bases and J lost 6 bases. CDR3 length: 16 amino acids. Germline V lookup: CDR1 SGHTA, CDR2 FQGNSA.

A note on this clone: An end of the junction does not agree with germline; a read error may underlie this. The chain combines TRBV19 with TRBJ2-2; 7 nucleotides line up with TRBD2. This CDR3 spans 16 amino acids. Germline V gives CDR1 LNHDA, CDR2 SQIVND (reference sequence). CDR3 in DNA: TGTCCCAGTAGTATGGGGGGAGGGGCACACACCGGGGAGCTGTTTTTT. Encoded protein: CPSSMGGGAHTGELFF.

This chain links TRBV5-1 with TRBJ2-6; TRBD1 is a possible D gene (6 bases). The CDR3 covers 16 residues. Germline V gives CDR1 SGHRS, CDR2 YFSETQ. The germline V and J ends were trimmed by 2 bases and 2 bases, with 11 bases remaining between them. This chain's CDR3 is CASSLRAGAGANVLTF. The CDR3 DNA reads TGCGCCAGCAGCTTAAGAGCAGGGGCTGGGGCCAACGTCCTGACTTTC.

The genes are TRBV5-1 and TRBJ2-1; 14 nucleotides match TRBD2. V shed 1 base and J 7 bases; nucleotides not matched to a gene: 4. Germline CDR1 reads SGHRS; CDR2 reads YFSETQ. CDR3 length: 16 amino acids. In DNA, the CDR3 is TGCGCCAGCAGCTTGACGACTAGCGGGAGGGGTAATGAGCAGTTCTTC. Translating it yields CASSLTTSGRGNEQFF.

Comment on this clone: The sample holds other DNA sequences that translate to the same CDR3. This rearrangement joins TRBV6-5 to TRBJ1-6; maybe TRBD1 (5 bases). V was trimmed by 8 bases and J by 0 bases, leaving 11 bases between them. This CDR3 is 15 amino acids long. Germline CDR1 reads MNHEY; CDR2 reads SVGAGI. CDR3: CASRGGSSYNSPLHF. In nucleotides, the CDR3 is TGTGCCAGCCGGGGCGGGAGCTCCTATAATTCACCCCTCCACTTT.

The V call is TRBV24-1, the J call TRBJ2-3; D is possibly TRBD2 (5 bases). Per the germline V gene, CDR1 is KGHDR and CDR2 is SFDVKD. The CDR3 is made up of 12 amino acids. V was shortened by 5 bases and J by 7 bases, with 9 bases between the two germline ends. The CDR3 region is CATSGTLHTQYF. For the CDR3, the DNA is TGTGCCACCAGTGGGACTCTTCATACGCAGTATTTT.

The chain links TRBV7-9 to TRBJ2-1; 11 bases map to TRBD2. Germline V lookup: CDR1 SEHNR, CDR2 FQNEAQ (reference sequence). This CDR3 contains 14 residues. Germline trimming cut 5 bases from V and 8 bases from J; bases unmatched to any gene: 5. The CDR3: CASSDSGRVHEQFF. In nucleotides, the CDR3 is TGTGCCAGCAGCGATAGCGGGAGGGTCCATGAGCAGTTCTTC.

The rearrangement uses TRBV24-1 and TRBJ1-2, with 9 bases fitting TRBD1. The CDR3 consists of 15 residues. Germline V lookup: CDR1 KGHDR, CDR2 SFDVKD. The V and J ends lost 4 bases and 4 bases, in that order; junction bases with no gene match: 6. This CDR3 is CATSEQGAPGYGYTF. CDR3 bases: TGTGCCACCAGTGAACAGGGGGCGCCCGGCTATGGCTACACCTTC.

The genes are TRBV6-5 and TRBJ1-1; 7 bases map to TRBD1. There are 15 residues in the CDR3. J gave up 4 bases and V 3 bases, and 8 bases lay outside the gene matches. CDR1 MNHEY and CDR2 SVGAGI come from the germline V gene. CDR3 in amino acids: CASSYPTGSITEAFF. The CDR3 coding sequence is TGTGCCAGCAGTTATCCGACAGGGTCGATCACTGAAGCTTTCTTT.

The genes are TRBV7-8 and TRBJ1-2; D unclear. CDR1 is SGHVS and CDR2 is FQNEAQ in the germline V gene. The CDR3 sequence is 14 residues long. Trimming removed 0 bases from V and 8 bases from J, with 13 bases in between. Here the CDR3 DNA reads TGTGCCAGCAGCTTAGCTTCCGGTGAAACGGGCTACACCTTC. Translation gives CASSLASGETGYTF.

The chain links TRBV24-1 to TRBJ1-5; D might be TRBD1 (6 bases). The CDR3 runs 14 residues. Trimming stripped 7 bases from V and 1 base from J, with 10 bases between. Germline CDR1 and CDR2: KGHDR and SFDVKD. The CDR3 bases are TGTGCCACCAGAGCACAGGGCAGCAATCAGCCCCAGCATTTT. It is translated as CATRAQGSNQPQHF.

V gene TRBV5-1 combines with J gene TRBJ1-4; D uncertain. V was trimmed by 0 bases and J by 8 bases, leaving 8 bases between them. The V gene's germline CDR1 is SGHRS and CDR2 YFSETQ. The CDR3 has 13 amino acids. CDR3 amino acids: CASSLGPVEKLFF. The CDR3 region has the DNA TGCGCCAGCAGCTTGGGTCCCGTCGAAAAACTGTTTTTT.

The chain joins TRBV10-1 to TRBJ1-1; D is ambiguous. Germline CDR1 is WNHNN and CDR2 is SYGVQD (reference sequence). With 3 bases removed from V and 5 bases from J, the gap between germline ends came to 13 bases. The length of the CDR3 is 14 residues. The CDR3 nucleotides are TGCGCCAGCAGTGATACGGGAGCGGGTACTGAAGCTTTCTTT. Translated: CASSDTGAGTEAFF.

The V gene is TRBV6-2 or TRBV6-3, the J gene TRBJ1-4, with 8 bases identical to TRBD1. CDR3 length: 15 residues. The germline V gene has CDR1 MNHEY and CDR2 SVGEGT. V dropped 5 bases and J dropped 0; count of bases not matched to a gene: 2. The CDR3 sequence is CASSPGGATNEKLFF. CDR3 sequence (DNA): TGTGCCAGCAGTCCAGGGGGCGCAACTAATGAAAAACTGTTTTTT.

The chain combines TRBV9 with TRBJ1-1; D is unclear. Germline lookup yields CDR1 SGDLS and CDR2 YYNGEE. The V end was cut by 4 bases, the J end by 3 bases, with 16 bases between. This CDR3 is 15 amino acids long. CDR3 DNA: TGTGCCAGCAGCAAAGACCCGGGGAGGGACACTGAAGCTTTCTTT. This gives the protein CASSKDPGRDTEAFF.